The next 6 T cell receptor beta chains were all read from a single sample in a study of cytomegalovirus exposure and HLA in healthy donors. Amplification used 60 Vbeta primers and 13 Jbeta primers. Libraries were prepared by immunoSEQ multiplex PCR; TCRdb keeps only in-frame clonotypes and omits some of them. The table lists some 99,000 clones, about 80% of them singletons. The sample was PBMCs. These receptor sequences come from a man in his forties in good health and CMV-seronegative.

In its sample, this clone was seen once. The rearrangement joins TRBV30 to TRBJ1-6, with no clear D. The CDR3 has 13 residues. Germline V gene sequence: CDR1 GTSNPN, CDR2 SVGIG (reference sequence). V lost 3 bases and J 8 bases, leaving 11 bases between the germline ends. CDR3 loop: CAWSITTDSPLHF. As DNA, the CDR3 is TGTGCCTGGAGCATCACTACGGATTCACCCCTCCACTTT.

The chain carries TRBV28 and TRBJ2-2; D unresolved. CDR1 and CDR2 from the germline V gene are MDHEN and SYDVKM. Trimming stripped 5 bases from V and 0 bases from J, with 13 bases between. The CDR3 runs 16 residues. The CDR3 region is CASSDVKTTNTGELFF. Here the CDR3 DNA reads TGTGCCAGCAGTGACGTGAAAACTACGAACACCGGGGAGCTGTTTTTT. The full variable domain, completed using reference TRBV28 and TRBJ2-2, is DVKVTQSSRYLVKRTGEKVFLECVQDMDHENMFWYRQDPGLGLRLIYFSYDVKMKEKGDIPEGYSVSREKKERFSLILESASTNQTSMYLCASSDVKTTNTGELFFGEGSRLTVL.

This chain connects TRBV19 to TRBJ2-7; 9 bases fit TRBD1. The J segment lost 4 bases and the V segment lost 6 bases, leaving 7 bases of the junction unmatched. This CDR3 is 14 amino acids long. Germline lookup yields CDR1 LNHDA and CDR2 SQIVND (reference sequence). CDR3 amino acids: CASSPGQGEYEQYF. In DNA, the CDR3 is TGTGCCAGTAGCCCGGGACAGGGTGAGTACGAGCAGTACTTC. The whole variable domain, filled in from reference TRBV19 and TRBJ2-7, reads DGGITQSPKYLFRKEGQNVTLSCEQNLNHDAMYWYRQDPGQGLRLIYYSQIVNDFQKGDIAEGYSVSREKKESFPLTVTSAQKNPTAFYLCASSPGQGEYEQYFGPGTRLTVT.

The CDR3 protein is CASSLAPRGLTTDTQYF. Written as DNA, the CDR3 is TGCGCCAGCAGCTTGGCCCCACGAGGACTAACCACAGATACGCAGTATTTT. The V call is TRBV5-1, the J call TRBJ2-3; a possible D gene is TRBD2 (6 bases). This CDR3 has 17 amino acids. Germline V gene sequence: CDR1 SGHRS, CDR2 YFSETQ. The V end was cut by 0 bases, the J end by 2 bases, with 16 bases between.

The rearrangement joins TRBV11-2 to TRBJ1-2; D is perhaps TRBD1 (5 bases). The ends were cut back, 4 bases at V and 8 bases at J, with 23 bases in the middle. Looked up from germline, CDR1 is SGHAT and CDR2 is FQNNGV. The CDR3 contains 16 residues. The CDR3, as DNA: TGTGCCAGCAGCTCCCCTAAACTGCGGGGGAGAAAGGGCTACACCTTC. Translated: CASSSPKLRGRKGYTF. The full variable domain, in which reference TRBV11-2 and TRBJ1-2 provide the parts outside the CDR3, is EAGVAQSPRYKIIEKRQSVAFWCNPISGHATLYWYQQILGQGPKLLIQFQNNGVVDDSQLPKDRFSAERLKGVDSTLKIQPAKLEDSAVYLCASSSPKLRGRKGYTFGSGTRLTVV.

This clone was found once. The gene calls are TRBV30 and TRBJ2-3; D possibly corresponds to TRBD1 (7 bases). With 5 bases removed from V and 8 bases from J, the gap between germline ends came to 23 bases. Per germline, CDR1 GTSNPN and CDR2 SVGIG (reference sequence). The CDR3 length is 15 residues. CDR3 protein: CAWGQGGRWSGTQYF. DNA of the CDR3: TGTGCCTGGGGTCAGGGGGGAAGGTGGTCCGGTACGCAGTATTTT. The full variable domain, rest sourced from reference TRBV30 and TRBJ2-3, is SQTIHQWPATLVQPVGSPLSLECTVEGTSNPNLYWYRQAAGRGLQLLFYSVGIGQISSEVPQNLSASRPQDRQFILSSKKLLLSDSGFYLCAWGQGGRWSGTQYFGPGTRLTVL.